What follows are 26 T cell receptor beta chains derived from one specimen sequenced in a study of blood T cell repertoires in COVID-19. Measured with immunoSEQ multiplex PCR; TCRdb has only the in-frame clones, and not every one. The table shows 200,000 to 300,000 clones, with roughly 79% occurring only once. The material sequenced was peripheral blood. The receptors stem from a woman over 75 with COVID-19, enrolled during active disease.

The genes are TRBV6-5 and TRBJ1-6, with TRBD1 matching over 7 bases. This CDR3 spans 16 amino acids. V trimming: 4 bases; J trimming: 9 bases; junction bases outside the gene matches: 12. The germline CDR1 and CDR2 sequences are MNHEY and SVGAGI. The CDR3 nucleotides read TGTGCCAGCAGTTGCGGTTATGGGACAGCATCTTCACCCCTCCACTTT. It translates to CASSCGYGTASSPLHF.

This clone was seen a few times. The chain uses TRBV19 and TRBJ1-1; 10 bases fit TRBD1. The V and J ends lost 5 bases and 4 bases, in that order; junction bases with no gene match: 4. The CDR3 is made up of 14 amino acids. Germline-derived CDR1 and CDR2 are LNHDA and SQIVND (reference sequence). DNA of the CDR3: TGTGCCAGTAGTTGGACAGGGGGAGGCACTGAAGCTTTCTTT. This sequence encodes CASSWTGGGTEAFF.

This clone was recorded only once. The chain combines TRBV5-1 with TRBJ2-7; 12 positions match TRBD2. The CDR3 covers 18 residues. V dropped 0 bases and J dropped 5; count of bases not matched to a gene: 12. CDR1 and CDR2 (germline): SGHRS, YFSETQ. The CDR3 region has the DNA TGCGCCAGCAGCTTGGGCCGGACTAGCGGGGAGATCACCGACGAGCAGTACTTC. This codes for CASSLGRTSGEITDEQYF.

This chain connects TRBV6-6 to TRBJ1-2; the match to TRBD1 covers 10 bases. With 6 bases clipped from V and 3 bases from J, the junction kept 7 bases outside the gene matches. The germline gives CDR1 MNHNY, CDR2 SVGAGI (reference sequence). The CDR3 extends over 15 amino acids. The CDR3 coding sequence is TGTGCCAGCAGCTCCCCCGGGACAGGGGACTATGGCTACACCTTC. Translated: CASSSPGTGDYGYTF.

The rearrangement joins TRBV10-3 to TRBJ1-6; D is possibly TRBD1 (5 bases). Germline CDR1 and CDR2: ENHRY and SYGVKD. The V end was cut by 6 bases, the J end by 7 bases, with 13 bases between. The CDR3 runs 14 residues. CDR3 residues: CAISRDGGNSPLHF. The CDR3 coding sequence is TGTGCCATCAGCCGGGACGGGGGGAATTCACCCCTCCACTTT.

The chain employs TRBV5-1 and TRBJ2-7; 10 bases agree with TRBD2. The CDR3 is made up of 14 amino acids. V lost 4 bases to trimming and J lost 3 bases; unmatched junction nucleotides: 4. Germline CDR1 reads SGHRS; CDR2 reads YFSETQ. The CDR3 is CASSLGLASYEQYF. CDR3 in DNA: TGCGCCAGCAGCCTGGGACTAGCGAGCTACGAGCAGTACTTC.

This chain joins TRBV2 and TRBJ1-1; D gene ambiguous. Germline-derived CDR1 and CDR2 are SNHLY and FYNNEI. Between the trimmed V and J ends, which lost 1 base and 4 bases, there was a span of 7 bases. The CDR3 is 13 residues long. DNA for the CDR3: TGTGCCAGCAGTGAAGGGGAGCGCACTGAAGCTTTCTTT. As protein: CASSEGERTEAFF. Combining the CDR3 with reference TRBV2 and TRBJ1-1 gives the whole variable domain EPEVTQTPSHQVTQMGQEVILRCVPISNHLYFYWYRQILGQKVEFLVSFYNNEISEKSEIFDDQFSVERPDGSNFTLKIRSTKLEDSAMYFCASSEGERTEAFFGQGTRLTVV.

J is TRBJ1-3 and V is TRBV7-2, with D perhaps matching TRBD1 (6 bases). The V and J ends lost 5 bases and 6 bases respectively, with 14 bases between them. Per the germline V gene, CDR1 is SGHTA and CDR2 is FQGNSA. The CDR3 loop spans 14 amino acids. CDR3 residues: CASSLTGTLNTIYF. The CDR3 nucleotides read TGTGCCAGCAGCCTGACAGGAACCTTAAACACCATATATTTT.

As DNA, the CDR3 is TGTGCCAGCAGTTTTCGGGAGGGTGGCTACACCTTC. This gives the protein CASSFREGGYTF. This chain connects TRBV3-1 (or the pseudogene TRBV3-2) to TRBJ1-2; D is undetermined. CDR1 is LGHDT, CDR2 YNNKEL, per germline (reference sequence). Trimming cost V 6 bases and J 7 bases, with 12 bases left between them. The CDR3 loop spans 12 amino acids.

The chain recombines TRBV4-2 with TRBJ2-7, with D possibly TRBD2 on 5 matching bases. V lost 2 bases and J lost 4, with 18 bases in between. The CDR3 is 16 amino acids. Germline V gene lookup returns CDR1 LGHNA and CDR2 YNFKEQ. The CDR3: CASSQLLAAEGYEQYF. For the CDR3, the DNA is TGTGCCAGCAGCCAACTCCTCGCAGCGGAAGGATACGAGCAGTACTTC.

This clone was counted ten times or more. J is TRBJ2-7 and V is TRBV19; D is perhaps TRBD1 (5 bases). The ends were cut back, 5 bases at V and 7 bases at J, with 15 bases in the middle. CDR1 is LNHDA and CDR2 is SQIVND in the germline V gene (reference sequence). The CDR3 spans 13 residues. CDR3 region: CASSFGHPPEQYF. Written as DNA, the CDR3 is TGTGCCAGTAGTTTCGGACATCCCCCGGAGCAGTACTTC.

The V gene is TRBV6-5, the J gene TRBJ1-6, with D perhaps matching TRBD1 (5 bases). Germline V gene data show CDR1 as MNHEY and CDR2 as SVGAGI. Trimming shortened V by 6 bases and J by 8 bases, and 5 bases separated the two germline ends. The CDR3 totals 11 residues. The CDR3 sequence: CASSRDSPLHF. The CDR3 region has the DNA TGTGCCAGCAGCAGGGATTCACCCCTCCACTTT.

This chain connects TRBV6-5 to TRBJ2-2, with 9 bases aligning to TRBD1. After removal of 2 bases from V and 4 bases from J, the junction contained 5 bases not matched to a gene. The CDR3 spans 16 residues. Germline CDR1 reads MNHEY; CDR2 reads SVGAGI. The CDR3 sequence: CASSYGDRALTGELFF. DNA of the CDR3: TGTGCCAGCAGTTACGGGGACAGGGCCCTCACCGGGGAGCTGTTTTTT.

This clone was recorded a few times. Additional DNA sequences in this sample encode the identical CDR3. V gene TRBV29-1 combines with J gene TRBJ1-1, with unresolved D. The CDR3 loop spans 10 amino acids. Germline V gene data show CDR1 as SQVTM and CDR2 as ANQGSEA. The V end lost 0 bases, the J end lost 8 bases, and 4 bases lay between the germline ends. The CDR3 region is CSVEEREAFF. The CDR3 DNA reads as TGCAGCGTTGAAGAGAGGGAAGCTTTCTTT.

The chain employs TRBV6-6 and TRBJ1-6; D uncertain. Deletions cut 5 bases from V and 1 base from J, with 9 bases between. Germline V gene sequence: CDR1 MNHNY, CDR2 SVGAGI (reference sequence). CDR3 length: 15 amino acids. The chain's CDR3 is CASSHGLSYNSPLHF. The CDR3 coding sequence is TGTGCCAGCAGTCACGGACTGTCCTATAATTCACCCCTCCACTTT.

The rearrangement joins TRBV3-1 (or the pseudogene TRBV3-2) to TRBJ2-7; 9 bases map to TRBD2. Germline V gives CDR1 LGHDT, CDR2 YNNKEL (reference sequence). The CDR3 totals 17 residues. The V gene end was trimmed by 3 bases and the J gene end by 6 bases; junction bases not matched to a gene: 15. Written as DNA, the CDR3 is TGTGCCAGCAGCCAGGGGCGGGAGGGCCCTCGGTGCTGCGAGCAGTACTTC. Protein product: CASSQGREGPRCCEQYF.

V usage is TRBV7-2 and J usage is TRBJ2-1, with 8 positions matching TRBD2. The CDR3 extends over 15 amino acids. Germline V gene sequence: CDR1 SGHTA, CDR2 FQGNSA. Trimming removed 3 bases from V and 6 bases from J; junction bases left unmatched: 7. The CDR3 DNA is TGTGCCAGCAGCTTTCCCAGCGGGAGTCGCAATGAGCAGTTCTTC. Translating it yields CASSFPSGSRNEQFF.

The chain couples TRBV7-3 to TRBJ1-6, with 8 bases matching TRBD1. CDR3 length equals 14 residues. The germline V gene has CDR1 SGHTA and CDR2 FQGTGA. The trim removed 5 bases at V and 8 bases at J, leaving 5 bases unmatched. The CDR3 loop is CASSLRGLDSPLHF. The CDR3 bases are TGTGCCAGCAGCCTCAGGGGGCTGGATTCACCCCTCCACTTT.

The table lists this clone with a few counts. The chain couples TRBV2 to TRBJ1-5; TRBD1 aligns across 8 bases. The CDR3 runs to 15 residues. V lost 6 bases, J lost 4 bases, and 8 bases stayed unmatched. The germline CDR1 and CDR2 sequences are SNHLY and FYNNEI. CDR3 in DNA: TGTGCCAGCAGCTTCGACAGGGGCCAAAATCAGCCCCAGCATTTT. It encodes CASSFDRGQNQPQHF.

V usage is TRBV29-1 and J usage is TRBJ1-1, with D unresolved. V lost 6 bases to trimming and J lost 3 bases, with 5 bases between them. CDR1 and CDR2 (germline): SQVTM, ANQGSEA. This CDR3 is 10 amino acids long. The chain's CDR3 is CSVTYTEAFF. The CDR3 DNA follows: TGCAGCGTGACTTACACTGAAGCTTTCTTT.

This sequence joins TRBV11-3 and TRBJ2-1; the D gene is possibly TRBD2 (6 bases). The CDR3 is 12 amino acids. Germline lookup yields CDR1 SGHNT and CDR2 YENEEA. Trimming removed 8 bases at V and 8 bases at J, with 13 bases between. In DNA form, the CDR3 reads TGTGCCAGCGGCGGGACCAGCGATGAGCAGTTCTTC. It codes for CASGGTSDEQFF.

The chain is built from TRBV6-5 and TRBJ1-5, with no clear D. V shed 7 bases and J shed 4 bases, with 17 bases lying between them. In germline, CDR1 is MNHEY, CDR2 SVGAGI. The CDR3 covers 15 residues. The chain's CDR3 is CASTGPPGGNQPQHF. The CDR3 DNA reads TGTGCCAGCACTGGGCCACCAGGAGGGAATCAGCCCCAGCATTTT.

This clone was counted only a few times. The gene calls are TRBV3-1 (or the pseudogene TRBV3-2) and TRBJ1-2, with 7 bases that match TRBD1. The CDR3 covers 15 residues. Germline V gene lookup returns CDR1 LGHDT and CDR2 YNNKEL (reference sequence). V dropped 4 bases and J dropped 6; count of bases not matched to a gene: 11. The CDR3 region is CASSPTTGYFNGYTF. Here the CDR3 DNA reads TGTGCCAGCAGCCCCACGACAGGGTACTTTAATGGCTACACCTTC.

This chain uses TRBV11-3 with TRBJ1-5; D ambiguous. The germline CDR1 and CDR2 sequences are SGHNT and YENEEA. The CDR3 runs to 15 residues. The germline V and J ends were trimmed by 5 bases and 4 bases, with 15 bases remaining between them. The CDR3 DNA reads as TGTGCCAGCAGCCCCACCCCAGTCGGGAATCAGCCCCAGCATTTT. It encodes CASSPTPVGNQPQHF.

The CDR3 DNA reads TGTGCCAGCACCAGGAGACTAGCGGGGCCTTACGTTGGGCAGTACTTC. Translation: CASTRRLAGPYVGQYF. The V gene is TRBV2, the J gene TRBJ2-7; 11 bases align to TRBD2. The CDR3 spans 16 residues. The V gene's germline CDR1 is SNHLY and CDR2 FYNNEI. V shed 7 bases and J 9 bases; nucleotides not matched to a gene: 17.

The DNA of the CDR3 is TGTGCCAGCAGGAGGACAGGACTGAACACTGAAGCTTTCTTT. It specifies CASRRTGLNTEAFF. V is TRBV28 and J is TRBJ1-1, with TRBD1 identical over 7 bases. The CDR3 runs to 14 residues. Germline trimming cut 6 bases from V and 0 bases from J; bases unmatched to any gene: 4. Per germline, CDR1 MDHEN and CDR2 SYDVKM.